The clone carrying this T cell receptor beta chain was observed a few times. Its antigen is as yet unknown. The data belong to a study of T cells after yellow fever vaccination. Study-level results: Researchers noted that a small share of clonotypes showed up in both CD4 and CD8 compartments. Post-booster repertoires again held most primary-vaccination clones (roughly 96% CD4, approximately 90% CD8).

J gave up 2 bases and V 0 bases, and 0 bases lay outside the gene matches. Per germline, CDR1 SGDLS and CDR2 YYNGEE. The CDR3 loop spans 16 amino acids. The study made its TCR cDNA through 5'RACE template switching. That step introduced a universal primer site along with UMIs. TCRdb processed the 5' RACE reads anew with MiXCR; each CDR3 protein has one entry. The sample records 300,000 to 400,000 distinct CDR3 sequences, approximately 6% being singletons. The sequence was obtained from a man aged 25 to 40 who received the YFV17D yellow fever vaccine. This chain joins TRBV9 and TRBJ2-1, with 12 nucleotides matching TRBD1. Source: PBMCs, taken 5 days after the yellow fever booster vaccination. CDR3 region: CASSVGDRGPYNEQFF. The CDR3 nucleotides read TGTGCCAGCAGCGTAGGGGACAGGGGGCCCTACAATGAGCAGTTCTTC.